A single sample gave rise to the 18 T cell receptor beta chains below, sequenced in a study of T-cell memory formation after mild COVID-19. TCRdb called the 5' RACE reads again in MiXCR, with one record for every CDR3 protein. The table records under 450,000 distinct CDR3 sequences, around a quarter of them present only once. Sequencing was carried out using PBMCs or a T cell subset sorted from them (not recorded which). All receptors derive from an adult woman who had mild COVID-19 (a few samples of this study predate the infection). Cell type and time point are not known.

This clonotype was found a few times. The chain combines TRBV7-9 with TRBJ2-7; D could derive from TRBD1 or TRBD2 (5 bases each). The germline V and J ends were trimmed by 10 bases and 4 bases, with 17 bases remaining between them. This CDR3 comprises 13 residues. Germline V gene lookup returns CDR1 SEHNR and CDR2 FQNEAQ (reference sequence). CDR3 nucleotide sequence: TGTGCCACCAGGGTAGGGACCTCTTACGAGCAGTACTTC. It codes for CATRVGTSYEQYF.

The CDR3 DNA sequence: TGCGCCAGCAGCTTGACCTGGGGGACAGCCTACGAGCAGTACTTC. It is translated as CASSLTWGTAYEQYF. The rearrangement uses TRBV5-1 and TRBJ2-7; 7 bases fit TRBD1. Germline loops: CDR1 SGHRS, CDR2 YFSETQ. The CDR3 has 15 residues. Trimming took 1 base from V and 2 from J; bases not matched to a gene: 6.

The rearrangement links TRBV12-3 or TRBV12-4 to TRBJ2-1; D is possibly TRBD2 (5 bases). Trimming pared 5 bases from V and 8 bases from J, leaving 16 bases between. The CDR3 is 14 amino acids. The CDR3 spells CASSPRGASDEQFF. The CDR3 nucleotides are TGTGCCAGCAGTCCCCGGGGAGCCAGCGATGAGCAGTTCTTC.

This rearrangement joins TRBV5-1 to TRBJ2-3; D is perhaps TRBD1 (7 bases). CDR1 is SGHRS, CDR2 YFSETQ, per germline. There are 15 residues in the CDR3. V was pared by 4 bases and J by 4 bases, with 16 bases between. DNA of the CDR3: TGCGCCAGCAGCCCGACAGGGACTGGAGCAGATACGCAGTATTTT. This translates into CASSPTGTGADTQYF.

This clonotype came up a few times. The V and J genes are TRBV27 and TRBJ2-3; D remains ambiguous. Germline CDR1 MNHEY, CDR2 SMNVEV (reference sequence). The V end lost 6 bases, the J end lost 6 bases, and 13 bases lay between the germline ends. This CDR3 contains 13 residues. CDR3 nucleotides: TGTGCCAGCAGAGTCCTACGGGCGGATACGCAGTATTTT. Residues: CASRVLRADTQYF.

This sequence joins TRBV25-1 and TRBJ2-3; 9 bases match TRBD1. Germline values: CDR1 MGHDK, CDR2 SYGVNS. V gave up 7 bases and J gave up 2 bases; unmatched junction bases: 7. This CDR3 region has 15 residues. CDR3: CASTHRGRSTDTQYF. DNA of the CDR3: TGTGCCAGCACCCACAGGGGGCGCTCCACAGATACGCAGTATTTT.

This clonotype was counted a few times. CDR3 residues: CASTLRLRGLSYNSPLHF. CDR3 DNA: TGTGCCAGCACCTTACGACTCAGGGGCCTCTCCTATAATTCACCCCTCCACTTT. The chain couples TRBV12-3 or TRBV12-4 to TRBJ1-6; D might be TRBD1 (6 bases). This CDR3 spans 18 amino acids. Trimming pared 7 bases from V and 0 bases from J, leaving 19 bases between.

This clonotype was found a few times. This rearrangement joins TRBV6-1 to TRBJ1-1; a weak D match, TRBD1 (5 bases). This CDR3 region has 11 residues. V lost 6 bases, J lost 8 bases, and 10 bases lay in between. Per the germline V gene, CDR1 is MNHNS and CDR2 is SASEGT. In nucleotides, the CDR3 is TGTGCCAGCAGCAGGGAGTTCGAAGCTTTCTTT. Translation gives CASSREFEAFF.

This clonotype counts as large. V gene TRBV6-6 combines with J gene TRBJ1-2, with D unclear. Germline V gene data show CDR1 as MNHNY and CDR2 as SVGAGI (reference sequence). The CDR3 runs 14 residues. Between the trimmed V and J ends, which lost 1 base and 2 bases, there was a span of 8 bases. DNA of the CDR3: TGTGCCAGCAGTTACTTGGACGGCAACTATGGCTACACCTTC. Amino acid sequence: CASSYLDGNYGYTF.

This chain links TRBV20-1 with TRBJ2-7; possibly TRBD2 for D (6 bases). Germline V gene data show CDR1 as DFQATT and CDR2 as SNEGSKA (reference sequence). This CDR3 contains 14 residues. Trimming shortened V by 1 base and J by 0 bases, and 10 bases separated the two germline ends. CDR3 sequence: CSARGRGSSYEQYF. As DNA, the CDR3 is TGCAGTGCTAGAGGCCGGGGGAGCTCCTACGAGCAGTACTTC.

The rearrangement links TRBV20-1 to TRBJ2-7, with 9 bases lining up with TRBD1. This CDR3 is 12 amino acids long. CDR1 is DFQATT, CDR2 SNEGSKA, per germline (reference sequence). V shed 6 bases and J 3 bases; nucleotides not matched to a gene: 3. The CDR3 region has the DNA TGCAGTGCAACGACAGGGGGCTACGAGCAGTACTTC. It translates to CSATTGGYEQYF.

This chain joins TRBV7-2 and TRBJ2-3, with D possibly TRBD2 on 6 matching bases. V lost 2 bases and J 4 bases, leaving 19 bases between the germline ends. The CDR3 runs to 17 residues. Per the germline V gene, CDR1 is SGHTA and CDR2 is FQGNSA. As DNA, the CDR3 is TGTGCCAGCAGCTTATTAGGTACGGGAGCGGCACCAGATACGCAGTATTTT. Amino acids: CASSLLGTGAAPDTQYF.

Only a few counts were recorded for this clonotype. The CDR3: CASSIGTGPSYEQYF. In nucleotides, the CDR3 is TGCGCCAGCAGCATCGGGACCGGACCATCCTACGAGCAGTACTTC. The rearrangement uses TRBV4-1 and TRBJ2-7, with D possibly called TRBD1 or TRBD2 (5 bases each). Trimming cost V 5 bases and J 1 base, with 15 bases left between them. CDR3 length: 15 amino acids. Germline CDR1 MGHRA, CDR2 YSYEKL.

The gene calls are TRBV6-2 or TRBV6-3 and TRBJ2-1, with no clear D. Trimming took off 2 bases at V and 10 bases at J, with 6 bases between the two ends. The CDR3 covers 11 residues. The germline CDR1 and CDR2 sequences are MNHEY and SVGEGT. The CDR3 here is CASSYPPEQFF. The CDR3 DNA reads TGTGCCAGCAGTTACCCGCCGGAGCAGTTCTTC.

This clonotype was seen a few times. The CDR3 DNA reads TGTGCCAGCAGCCGGAAAATCGGGGGCTGGGACGAGCAGTACTTC. Amino acids: CASSRKIGGWDEQYF. The V gene is TRBV4-2, the J gene TRBJ2-7, with D possibly being TRBD1 or TRBD2 (6 bases each). Germline values: CDR1 LGHNA, CDR2 YNFKEQ. Trimming stripped 4 bases from V and 5 bases from J, with 18 bases between. The CDR3 runs to 15 residues.

The genes are TRBV20-1 and TRBJ2-1; no clear D gene. Trimming pared 0 bases from V and 0 bases from J, leaving 9 bases between. The CDR3 loop spans 15 amino acids. Germline CDR1 and CDR2: DFQATT and SNEGSKA (reference sequence). The CDR3 region has the DNA TGCAGTGCTAGAGATGGCGGACGCTCCTACAATGAGCAGTTCTTC. As protein: CSARDGGRSYNEQFF.

This clonotype was seen only a few times. The chain is built from TRBV3-1 and TRBJ1-1, with D tentatively TRBD1 (6 bases). This CDR3 contains 15 residues. Germline values: CDR1 LGHDT, CDR2 YNNKEL (reference sequence). V lost 2 bases and J lost 3, with 13 bases in between. The CDR3 loop is CASSQLGAADTEAFF. The CDR3 DNA follows: TGTGCCAGCAGCCAATTGGGGGCCGCGGACACTGAAGCTTTCTTT.

The genes are TRBV20-1 and TRBJ2-5; tentative D call: TRBD1 (6 bases). The CDR3 is made up of 14 amino acids. Trimming removed 4 bases from V and 5 bases from J, with 17 bases in between. CDR1 is DFQATT, CDR2 SNEGSKA, per germline (reference sequence). CDR3 protein: CSATSGTWQETQYF. CDR3 DNA: TGCAGTGCTACCTCCGGGACATGGCAGGAGACCCAGTACTTC.